Detailed here is one T cell receptor beta chain. These data come from a study of blood T cell repertoires in COVID-19. About the research overall: Donors in the United States, Italy and Spain gave samples during acute or convalescent COVID-19. Sources were T cells, B-cell-depleted T cells, or PBMCs; the material itself was cDNA or gDNA.

Here immunoSEQ multiplex PCR was the method, and the copy in TCRdb shows in-frame clones only, minus some. The sample lists about 88,000 clones, approximately 91% occurring once. Material: peripheral blood. The sequence derives from a woman older than 75 with acute or convalescent COVID-19.

CDR3 in DNA: TGTGCCAGTAGTTCGGGGACTAGAGTCACAGATACGCAGTATTTT. Translated: CASSSGTRVTDTQYF. This rearrangement joins TRBV19 to TRBJ2-3; the match to TRBD2 covers 8 bases. V trimming: 5 bases; J trimming: 2 bases; junction bases outside the gene matches: 6. This CDR3 has 15 residues. Looked up from germline, CDR1 is LNHDA and CDR2 is SQIVND (reference sequence).